The 24 T cell receptor beta chains below were found in one sample sequenced in a study of shared clonotypes between healthy human individuals. Repertoires were generated with immunoSEQ multiplex PCR, while TCRdb's copy carries only in-frame clones and drops some. Of over 2 million clones listed, roughly 92% are singletons. The sample was naive CD4+ T cells from PBMCs. Specified subset: CD45RA+ positively selected. The receptor source for this set is a man between 18 and 35 years old in good health. Some clones in this sample may be carry-over from other donors' samples.

The genes are TRBV5-1 and TRBJ2-3; 8 nucleotides match TRBD1. The CDR3 length is 17 residues. Germline assignment: CDR1 SGHRS and CDR2 YFSETQ. Trimming removed 0 bases from V and 5 bases from J; junction bases left unmatched: 11. The CDR3 bases are TGCGCCAGCAGCTTGGGCGGCAGGGGGCGTGGAGGAGATACGCAGTATTTT. Translation gives CASSLGGRGRGGDTQYF.

The chain employs TRBV7-8 and TRBJ2-2; D might be TRBD1 (6 bases). The CDR3 runs 17 residues. V was cut by 10 bases and J by 6 bases, with 27 bases left in between. Germline loops: CDR1 SGHVS, CDR2 FQNEAQ. The CDR3 sequence is CAIRRGPGQGLAGELFF. In DNA, the CDR3 is TGTGCCATCCGTAGGGGCCCAGGGCAGGGGTTAGCCGGGGAGCTGTTTTTT.

The table lists this clone with a count of one. This chain links TRBV6-5 with TRBJ2-7; tentative D call: TRBD2 (6 bases). From germline, CDR1 is MNHEY and CDR2 SVGAGI. The CDR3 is 12 residues long. The CDR3 region is CAEGEAAYEQYF. The CDR3 nucleotides are TGTGCGGAAGGGGAGGCGGCCTACGAGCAGTACTTC.

Here the CDR3 DNA reads TGTGCCAGCAGCCACGCAGGGGAAGCTATCGAGACCCAGTACTTC. Protein product: CASSHAGEAIETQYF. V usage is TRBV4-2 and J usage is TRBJ2-5; possible D gene TRBD1, 6 bases. This CDR3 is 15 amino acids long. The germline V gene has CDR1 LGHNA and CDR2 YNFKEQ. V lost 3 bases and J 5 bases, leaving 16 bases between the germline ends.

The J gene is TRBJ1-2, the V gene TRBV5-5; 7 bases agree with TRBD1. The V gene's germline CDR1 is SGHKS and CDR2 YYEKEE (reference sequence). After removal of 0 bases from V and 3 bases from J, the junction contained 5 bases not matched to a gene. The CDR3 contains 15 residues. The chain's CDR3 is CASSLGQGVDYGYTF. For the CDR3, the DNA is TGTGCCAGCAGCTTGGGACAGGGTGTGGACTATGGCTACACCTTC. The entire variable domain, with the rest obtained from reference TRBV5-5 and TRBJ1-2, is as follows: DAGVTQSPTHLIKTRGQQVTLRCSPISGHKSVSWYQQVLGQGPQFIFQYYEKEERGRGNFPDRFSARQFPNYSSELNVNALLLGDSALYLCASSLGQGVDYGYTFGSGTRLTVV.

As for this clone: The DNA is omitted, as the CDR3 cannot be located on it reliably, and the CDR3 follows TCRdb's listing. CDR3 sequence reads: CATSVGPGASYEQYF. V is TRBV15 and J is TRBJ2-7. The CDR3 length is 15 residues, termini included. Germline V gives CDR1 LNHNV, CDR2 YYDKDF (reference sequence).

Comments on this clone: Distinct nucleotide sequences in the sample also encode this CDR3. The V call is TRBV29-1, the J call TRBJ1-2; D unresolved. Germline lookup yields CDR1 SQVTM and CDR2 ANQGSEA. V was trimmed by 6 bases and J by 0 bases, leaving 14 bases between them. This CDR3 contains 14 residues. The CDR3 DNA is TGCAGCGTGCGTATCCTTTTAGCTAACTATGGCTACACCTTC. Translating it yields CSVRILLANYGYTF.

Regarding this clone: The same CDR3 can be traced to other DNA sequences in this sample. The chain employs TRBV5-5 and TRBJ2-3; no definite D call. Germline V CDR1 and CDR2: SGHKS, YYEKEE (reference sequence). The CDR3 extends over 14 amino acids. Trimming left V 0 bases short and J 0 bases short, with 5 bases between. The CDR3 bases are TGTGCCAGCAGCTTGGTAGGCAGCACAGATACGCAGTATTTT. Residues: CASSLVGSTDTQYF. Filled out from reference TRBV5-5 and TRBJ2-3, the complete variable domain reads DAGVTQSPTHLIKTRGQQVTLRCSPISGHKSVSWYQQVLGQGPQFIFQYYEKEERGRGNFPDRFSARQFPNYSSELNVNALLLGDSALYLCASSLVGSTDTQYFGPGTRLTVL.

This chain joins TRBV5-1 and TRBJ2-3, with D perhaps matching TRBD2 (5 bases). The ends were cut back, 7 bases at V and 3 bases at J, with 12 bases in the middle. Germline CDR1 SGHRS, CDR2 YFSETQ. This CDR3 has 13 amino acids. The CDR3 DNA sequence: TGCGCCAGCTGGGAAGGAGGAACAGATACGCAGTATTTT. Its protein is CASWEGGTDTQYF.

The gene calls are TRBV18 and TRBJ2-5; D is ambiguous. The V gene's germline CDR1 is KGHSH and CDR2 LQKENI. This CDR3 spans 14 amino acids. V was clipped by 0 bases and J by 5 bases, with 10 bases between them. The CDR3 reads CASSPPHPSETQYF. CDR3 DNA sequence: TGTGCCAGCTCACCACCTCATCCTTCGGAGACCCAGTACTTC.

This clone was seen only once. This rearrangement joins TRBV2 to TRBJ1-3; D call uncertain. This CDR3 is 12 amino acids long. Germline V gives CDR1 SNHLY, CDR2 FYNNEI. V lost 3 bases and J 11 bases, leaving 11 bases between the germline ends. In DNA, the CDR3 is TGTGCCAGCAGTGACGAGGTGGTCCCCATATATTTT. This codes for CASSDEVVPIYF.

V is TRBV5-1 and J is TRBJ2-2, with unresolved D. The CDR3 has 14 amino acids. Germline V CDR1 and CDR2: SGHRS, YFSETQ. V lost 4 bases, J lost 6 bases, and 13 bases lay in between. The CDR3 DNA is TGCGCCAGCAGCATAGTCTCGACATCCGGGGAGCTGTTTTTT. It specifies CASSIVSTSGELFF.

CDR3 residues: CASSYPGLGATF. The CDR3 coding sequence is TGTGCCAGCAGCTACCCGGGCCTCGGGGCCACCTTC. The chain links TRBV11-2 to TRBJ1-2, with D maybe TRBD1 (5 bases). The CDR3 runs to 12 residues. Germline CDR1 SGHAT, CDR2 FQNNGV. V was clipped by 4 bases and J by 13 bases, with 16 bases between them.

The chain has TRBV7-2 and TRBJ2-1; 12 bases match TRBD2. The CDR3 runs to 16 residues. Germline loops: CDR1 SGHTA, CDR2 FQGNSA. V dropped 3 bases and J dropped 9; count of bases not matched to a gene: 9. The CDR3 region is CASSFRLAGVMGEQFF. For the CDR3, the DNA is TGTGCCAGCAGCTTCCGACTAGCGGGAGTGATGGGTGAGCAGTTCTTC.

This clone was observed a handful of times. The V and J genes are TRBV6-5 and TRBJ2-7; TRBD2 is a possible D gene (6 bases). V was trimmed by 6 bases and J by 3 bases, leaving 12 bases between them. The CDR3 contains 13 residues. Germline V gene sequence: CDR1 MNHEY, CDR2 SVGAGI. CDR3 in DNA: TGTGCCAGCAGAAGCGGGCGCTACTACGAGCAGTACTTC. Its protein product is CASRSGRYYEQYF.

This chain joins TRBV18 and TRBJ1-3; D gene unclear. V lost 4 bases and J lost 0, with 10 bases in between. The CDR3 totals 15 residues. Germline assignment: CDR1 KGHSH and CDR2 LQKENI. As DNA, the CDR3 is TGTGCCAGCTCACAGCTGGGCTCCTCTGGAAACACCATATATTTT. Translating it yields CASSQLGSSGNTIYF. Variable domain in full (rest from reference TRBV18 and TRBJ1-3): NAGVMQNPRHLVRRRGQEARLRCSPMKGHSHVYWYRQLPEEGLKFMVYLQKENIIDESGMPKERFSAEFPKEGPSILRIQQVVRGDSAAYFCASSQLGSSGNTIYFGEGSWLTVV.

V is TRBV7-9 and J is TRBJ1-2, with a weak D call TRBD1 (6 bases). Trimming removed 1 base from V and 8 bases from J, with 14 bases in between. The CDR3 is 14 amino acids. The germline CDR1 and CDR2 sequences are SEHNR and FQNEAQ (reference sequence). CDR3 nucleotide sequence: TGTGCCAGCAGCTTAGTTTCCATGAGGGGGGGCTACACCTTC. Residues: CASSLVSMRGGYTF.

The V and J genes are TRBV9 and TRBJ2-5; 9 nucleotides match TRBD2. The V gene end was trimmed by 4 bases and the J gene end by 5 bases; junction bases not matched to a gene: 12. Germline CDR1 reads SGDLS; CDR2 reads YYNGEE. This CDR3 region has 16 residues. CDR3 sequence reads: CASSPRGAGGQETQYF. CDR3 sequence (DNA): TGTGCCAGCAGCCCTCGGGGGGCGGGAGGGCAGGAGACCCAGTACTTC.

The chain links TRBV6-5 to TRBJ2-7; D possibly matches TRBD1 or TRBD2 (6 bases each). The CDR3 is 14 amino acids. V shed 0 bases and J shed 6 bases, with 12 bases lying between them. CDR1 is MNHEY, CDR2 SVGAGI, per germline. The DNA for the CDR3 is TGTGCCAGCAGTTACTCTGGGGGGCAGAGCGAGCAGTACTTC. Its protein is CASSYSGGQSEQYF.

The rearrangement joins TRBV10-2 to TRBJ2-3; the match to TRBD2 covers 7 bases. From germline, CDR1 is WSHSY and CDR2 SAAADI. V lost 4 bases to trimming and J lost 0 bases; unmatched junction nucleotides: 7. This CDR3 spans 16 amino acids. The CDR3 loop reads CASSGLAASSTDTQYF. The CDR3 bases are TGCGCCAGCAGTGGACTAGCAGCCTCTAGCACAGATACGCAGTATTTT.

The chain couples TRBV10-3 to TRBJ1-3; no definite D call. The ends were cut back, 4 bases at V and 3 bases at J, with 19 bases in the middle. The germline gives CDR1 ENHRY, CDR2 SYGVKD. The CDR3 runs to 17 residues. CDR3 DNA sequence: TGTGCCATCAGTGCCGGGATATGGGCAGAGGGTGGAAACACCATATATTTT. Its translation is CAISAGIWAEGGNTIYF.

The J gene is TRBJ2-7, the V gene TRBV5-6, with D unclear. This CDR3 is 13 amino acids long. Germline V gene lookup returns CDR1 SGHDT and CDR2 YYEEEE. Trimming pared 2 bases from V and 1 base from J, leaving 7 bases between. CDR3 nucleotides: TGTGCCAGCAGCTTAGGTGTATCCTACGAGCAGTACTTC. Its protein is CASSLGVSYEQYF. The variable domain in full, completed from reference TRBV5-6 and TRBJ2-7, reads DAGVTQSPTHLIKTRGQQVTLRCSPKSGHDTVSWYQQALGQGPQFIFQYYEEEERQRGNFPDRFSGHQFPNYSSELNVNALLLGDSALYLCASSLGVSYEQYFGPGTRLTVT.

This clone has only one observation. This chain uses TRBV4-1 with TRBJ2-7, with 7 bases that match TRBD1. The CDR3 is made up of 16 amino acids. The germline V gene encodes CDR1 MGHRA and CDR2 YSYEKL. Losses at the gene ends were 4 bases for V and 2 bases for J; bases not matched to a gene: 11. CDR3 nucleotides: TGCGCCAGCAGCCCACAGACCAACAGGGGAGCCTACGAGCAGTACTTC. Amino acids: CASSPQTNRGAYEQYF.

The V gene is TRBV10-1, the J gene TRBJ2-5, with 7 bases that match TRBD2. The CDR3 has 15 residues. With V trimmed by 6 bases and J by 5 bases, 12 bases remained unmatched. Germline lookup yields CDR1 WNHNN and CDR2 SYGVQD (reference sequence). The CDR3 bases are TGCGCCAGCAGAAGAGGTAGGCGGGAGTGGGAGACCCAGTACTTC. Amino acid sequence: CASRRGRREWETQYF.